This T cell receptor beta chain was observed in a study of blood T cell repertoires in COVID-19. Study information: Sites in the United States, Italy and Spain provided acute and convalescent COVID-19 samples. Sources were T cells, B-cell-depleted T cells, or PBMCs; the material itself was cDNA or gDNA.

In the original analysis: Amplification from reference gene primers served as the basis for estimated nucleated cell counts. Produced via immunoSEQ multiplex PCR; TCRdb's table is partial and in-frame only. That table furnishes V, J and clone size, whereas the DNA furnished D and trimming. The data contain about 44,000 clones, over 75% of them singletons. The CDR3 runs to 16 residues. Trimming took 2 bases from V and 3 from J; bases not matched to a gene: 8. CDR1 and CDR2 (germline): SGHDT, YYEEEE. This clonotype was obtained from a woman aged 40 to 50 with acute or convalescent COVID-19. This rearrangement joins TRBV5-6 to TRBJ1-3; 7 bases fit TRBD1. Sequencing was done on a sample of peripheral blood. The CDR3 region has the DNA TGTGCCAGCAGCTTAAAAGGGGGCGCGGATGGAAACACCATATATTTT. Its protein product is CASSLKGGADGNTIYF.